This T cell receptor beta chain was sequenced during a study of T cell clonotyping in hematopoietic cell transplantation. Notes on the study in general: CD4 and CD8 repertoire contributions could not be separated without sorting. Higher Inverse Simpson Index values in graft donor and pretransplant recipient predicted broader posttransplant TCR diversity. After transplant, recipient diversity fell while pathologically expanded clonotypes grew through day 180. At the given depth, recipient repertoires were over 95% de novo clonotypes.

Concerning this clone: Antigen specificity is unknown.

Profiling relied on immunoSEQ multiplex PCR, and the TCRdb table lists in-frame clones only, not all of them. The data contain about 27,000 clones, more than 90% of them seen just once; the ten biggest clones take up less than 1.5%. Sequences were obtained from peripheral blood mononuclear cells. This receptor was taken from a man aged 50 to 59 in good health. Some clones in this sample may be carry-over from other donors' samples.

CDR3 loop: CASMTMIYGYTF. The DNA of the CDR3 is TGTGCCAGTATGACAATGATTTATGGCTACACCTTC. The rearrangement uses TRBV19 and TRBJ1-2; D is unclear. The germline V gene has CDR1 LNHDA and CDR2 SQIVND (reference sequence). The CDR3 has 12 residues. Trimming shortened V by 7 bases and J by 5 bases, and 11 bases separated the two germline ends.